The next 5 T cell receptor beta chains were all read from a single sample in a study of OX40 agonist ivuxolimab in advanced cancers. The method was immunoSEQ multiplex PCR; TCRdb's version includes in-frame clones alone and lacks a portion of them. The table has about 70,000 clones, 92% seen once. The sequenced sample was CD4+ or CD8+ T cells sorted from blood, obtained in a trial of the OX40 agonist ivuxolimab. These receptors were obtained from an adult with an advanced solid tumor such as melanoma, head and neck, liver or kidney cancer.

In its sample, this clone was seen once. V is TRBV4-1 and J is TRBJ1-1; 8 nucleotides agree with TRBD1. Germline CDR1 MGHRA, CDR2 YSYEKL. The CDR3 spans 16 residues. V lost 1 base, J lost 1 base, and 5 bases stayed unmatched. The CDR3 DNA is TGCGCCAGCAGCCAAGTTTCCGGGACAGGGAACACTGAAGCTTTCTTT. Translating it yields CASSQVSGTGNTEAFF.

The chain links TRBV5-1 to TRBJ2-7, with no clear D. The CDR3 extends over 14 amino acids. V lost 0 bases and J lost 7, with 14 bases in between. Per the germline V gene, CDR1 is SGHRS and CDR2 is YFSETQ. CDR3 in DNA: TGCGCCAGCAGCTTGGAGGGCCTTGGATGGGAGCAGTACTTC. This encodes CASSLEGLGWEQYF.

The chain uses TRBV5-4 and TRBJ2-7; D might be TRBD1 or TRBD2, each matching 5 bases. This CDR3 region has 13 residues. CDR1 is SGHNT, CDR2 YYREEE, per germline (reference sequence). V dropped 0 bases and J dropped 3 bases, with 7 bases sitting between them. CDR3 DNA sequence: TGTGCCAGCAGCTTGGGGGGGAACTACGAGCAGTACTTC. This encodes CASSLGGNYEQYF.

This sequence joins TRBV10-3 and TRBJ2-3, with 7 nucleotides matching TRBD1. The CDR3 totals 21 residues. The J segment lost 3 bases and the V segment lost 0 bases, leaving 21 bases of the junction unmatched. Germline-derived CDR1 and CDR2 are ENHRY and SYGVKD. The DNA for the CDR3 is TGTGCCATCAGTGAGTCTTGGTCGAGTTCCCGGGACAGCCAGGCGACAGATACGCAGTATTTT. This gives the protein CAISESWSSSRDSQATDTQYF.

J is TRBJ2-3 and V is TRBV29-1; 7 positions match TRBD1. With 3 bases clipped from V and 0 bases from J, the junction kept 6 bases outside the gene matches. Germline V gene data show CDR1 as SQVTM and CDR2 as ANQGSEA. The CDR3 sequence is 15 residues long. The CDR3 region is CSVDRGFTSTDTQYF. As DNA, the CDR3 is TGCAGCGTTGACAGGGGGTTCACTAGCACAGATACGCAGTATTTT.